A single T cell receptor (beta chain) is shown here with its context. During active infection, Seattle patients enrolled and were then monitored through disease. The data stem from a study of blood T cell repertoires in COVID-19. In the study overall: The samples span acute and convalescent COVID-19 from the United States, Italy and Spain.

Clones were sequenced by immunoSEQ multiplex PCR, and TCRdb holds only the in-frame ones, with some missing. This sample has around 60,000 clones, with approximately 88% found just once. Sequenced: peripheral blood. This receptor was obtained from a man aged 55 to 70 with COVID-19, enrolled during active disease.

The CDR3, as DNA: TGTGCCAGTAGTATAGATCTAGCGGGGGGAGCTGATACGCAGTATTTT. It translates to CASSIDLAGGADTQYF. This rearrangement joins TRBV19 to TRBJ2-3; 11 nucleotides agree with TRBD2. The J segment lost 6 bases and the V segment lost 0 bases, leaving 5 bases of the junction unmatched. Germline V gene data show CDR1 as LNHDA and CDR2 as SQIVND (reference sequence). The CDR3 consists of 16 residues.